Listed below are T cell receptor beta chains from one sample, sequenced in a study of a mutant IDH1 vaccine in newly diagnosed glioma. Their cognate antigens are unknown. The table came from immunoSEQ multiplex PCR; TCRdb's copy has only in-frame clones and leaves some out. The sample has more than 25,000 clones, 60% to 85% seen once. The material was PBMCs, obtained from a glioma patient whose treatment included an IDH1 peptide vaccine. The receptor source for this set is a woman aged 30 to 39 with glioma. Some clones in this sample may be carry-over from other donors' samples. Each CDR3 is given with its conserved first and last residue. The D gene is left open where the match is weak. Clone size appears in some rows only: once, few, many, or a class for an expanded clone.

clone size,D gene,J gene,V gene,CDR3 length,CDR3 DNA,CDR3 protein
-,-,TRBJ2-2,TRBV4-1,14,TGCGCCAGCAGCCAGCCGGCGAACACCGGGGAGCTGTTTTTT,CASSQPANTGELFF
few,-,TRBJ2-7,TRBV19,13,TGTGCCAGTAGTATCGGGCCTAATGACGAGCAGTACTTC,CASSIGPNDEQYF
-,TRBD2,TRBJ2-7,TRBV5-6,15,TGTGCCAGCAGCTTTCTAGCGGGAGGATCGAGTGAGCAGTACTTC,CASSFLAGGSSEQYF
-,TRBD1,TRBJ1-2,TRBV10-3,12,TGTGCCACTAGACAGGGATCACGGGGCTACACCTTC,CATRQGSRGYTF
-,TRBD1,TRBJ1-2,TRBV29-1,15,TGCAGCGTTGAGAATAGGGACAGGGGTGGGGATGGCTACACCTTC,CSVENRDRGGDGYTF
-,-,TRBJ1-5,TRBV5-1,15,TGCGCCAGCAGCCCCCGTGGGGGCGGAGGTCAGCCCCAGCATTTT,CASSPRGGGGQPQHF
few,-,TRBJ2-7,TRBV4-2,14,TGTGCCAGCAGCCTTGAGGCCAGGGGAGACGAGCAGTACTTC,CASSLEARGDEQYF
-,-,TRBJ1-5,TRBV19,13,TGTGCCAGTAGTCGAGGGGAGGACCAGCCCCAGCATTTT,CASSRGEDQPQHF
-,-,TRBJ1-5,TRBV2,15,TGTGCCAGCACAACGCGGGACACTCCAAATCAGCCCCAGCATTTT,CASTTRDTPNQPQHF
-,TRBD1,TRBJ1-3,TRBV13,14,TGTGCCAGCAGCCCGGGACAGGCTGGAAACACCATATATTTT,CASSPGQAGNTIYF
-,-,TRBJ2-7,TRBV27,14,TGTGCCAGCAGCTTCTCCGGACGGTTCTACGAGCAGTACTTC,CASSFSGRFYEQYF
-,-,TRBJ1-5,TRBV5-8,14,TGTGCCAGCAGCCCAGGGTTTGACAATCAGCCCCAGCATTTT,CASSPGFDNQPQHF
-,-,TRBJ1-2,TRBV27,14,TGTGCCAGCAGTCCTACCGGGGAATTTTATGGCTACACCTTC,CASSPTGEFYGYTF
-,-,TRBJ1-4,TRBV28,13,TGTGCCAGCTCTGGCAGGGGTAACGAAAAACTGTTTTTT,CASSGRGNEKLFF
-,-,TRBJ2-6,TRBV6-1,14,TGTGCCAGCAGTGAAGGGGCCGGGGCCAACGTCCTGACTTTC,CASSEGAGANVLTF
-,-,TRBJ2-5,TRBV13,14,TGTGCCAGCAGCTTAGGCGACGCCAGGGAGACCCAGTACTTC,CASSLGDARETQYF
-,TRBD1,TRBJ1-1,TRBV7-9,16,TGTGCCAGCACCGTTTGGGGGGGAGGGGGCAACACTGAAGCTTTCTTT,CASTVWGGGGNTEAFF
-,-,TRBJ1-1,TRBV11-3,15,TGTGCCAGCACTACCAATGGACACCTGAACACTGAAGCTTTCTTT,CASTTNGHLNTEAFF
-,TRBD2,TRBJ2-7,TRBV6-1,16,TGTGCCAGCAGTGAGGGACTAGCGGGGGCATACTACGAGCAGTACTTC,CASSEGLAGAYYEQYF
-,-,TRBJ2-2,TRBV18,14,TGTGCCAGCTCACCCACGGCGAACACCGGGGAGCTGTTTTTT,CASSPTANTGELFF
-,-,TRBJ1-1,TRBV14,19,TGTGCCAGCAGCCAAGGGGCGGGACTGCCCCTGGTGATGAACACTGAAGCTTTCTTT,CASSQGAGLPLVMNTEAFF
few,TRBD1,TRBJ1-5,TRBV19,16,TGTGCCAGTAGTAGCGAGCGGACAGGGGGAAATCAGCCCCAGCATTTT,CASSSERTGGNQPQHF